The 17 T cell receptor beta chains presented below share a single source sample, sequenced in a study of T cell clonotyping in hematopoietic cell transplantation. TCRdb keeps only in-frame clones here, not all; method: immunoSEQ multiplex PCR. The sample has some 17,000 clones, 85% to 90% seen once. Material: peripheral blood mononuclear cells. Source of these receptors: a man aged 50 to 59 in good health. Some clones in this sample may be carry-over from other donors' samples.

CDR3 amino acids: CATSREGVAYVGANVLTF. The CDR3 DNA reads TGTGCCACCAGCAGAGAAGGGGTGGCTTACGTGGGGGCCAACGTCCTGACTTTC. The genes are TRBV15 and TRBJ2-6, with a weak D call TRBD1 (5 bases). This CDR3 comprises 18 residues. V lost 0 bases to trimming and J lost 4 bases, with 16 bases between them. Germline CDR1 LNHNV, CDR2 YYDKDF (reference sequence).

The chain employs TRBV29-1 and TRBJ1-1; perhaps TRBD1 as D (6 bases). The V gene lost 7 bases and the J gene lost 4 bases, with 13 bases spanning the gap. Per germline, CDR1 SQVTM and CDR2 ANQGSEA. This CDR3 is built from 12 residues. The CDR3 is CSAARGSTEAFF. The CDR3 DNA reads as TGCAGCGCTGCGAGGGGGAGCACTGAAGCTTTCTTT.

The CDR3 spells CASSDGGGNQPQHF. CDR3 DNA sequence: TGTGCCAGCAGTGATGGGGGTGGGAATCAGCCCCAGCATTTT. The V call is TRBV6-1, the J call TRBJ1-5; possibly TRBD1 for D (5 bases). Trimming left V 3 bases short and J 4 bases short, with 10 bases between. The germline V gene has CDR1 MNHNS and CDR2 SASEGT. The CDR3 is made up of 14 amino acids.

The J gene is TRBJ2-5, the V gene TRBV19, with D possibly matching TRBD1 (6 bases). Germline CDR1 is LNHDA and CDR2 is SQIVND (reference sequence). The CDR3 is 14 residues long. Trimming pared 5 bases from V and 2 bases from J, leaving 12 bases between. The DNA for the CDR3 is TGTGCCAGTAGTTGGGCAGGGGAACAAGAGACCCAGTACTTC. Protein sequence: CASSWAGEQETQYF.

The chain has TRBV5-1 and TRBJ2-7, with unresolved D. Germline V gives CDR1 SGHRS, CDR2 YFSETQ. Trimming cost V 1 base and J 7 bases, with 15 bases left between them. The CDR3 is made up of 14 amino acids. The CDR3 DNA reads TGCGCCAGCAGCTTGTCGCGTGGGGTAGGGGAGCAGTACTTC. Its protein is CASSLSRGVGEQYF.

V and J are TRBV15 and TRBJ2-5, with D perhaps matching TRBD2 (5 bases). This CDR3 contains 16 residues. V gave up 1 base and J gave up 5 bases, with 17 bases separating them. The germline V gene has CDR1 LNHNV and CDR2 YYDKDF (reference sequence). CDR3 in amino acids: CATSRGRSDRHETQYF. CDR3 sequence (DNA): TGTGCCACCAGCAGAGGGAGGTCAGATCGCCACGAGACCCAGTACTTC. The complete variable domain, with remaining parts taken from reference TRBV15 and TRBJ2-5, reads DAMVIQNPRYQVTQFGKPVTLSCSQTLNHNVMYWYQQKSSQAPKLLFHYYDKDFNNEADTPDNFQSRRPNTSFCFLDIRSPGLGDTAMYLCATSRGRSDRHETQYFGPGTRLLVL.

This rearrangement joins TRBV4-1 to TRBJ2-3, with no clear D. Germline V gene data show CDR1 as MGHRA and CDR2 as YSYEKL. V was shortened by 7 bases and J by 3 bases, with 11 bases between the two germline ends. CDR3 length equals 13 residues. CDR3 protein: CASTSPGTDTQYF. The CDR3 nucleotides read TGCGCCAGCACCAGTCCTGGGACAGATACGCAGTATTTT.

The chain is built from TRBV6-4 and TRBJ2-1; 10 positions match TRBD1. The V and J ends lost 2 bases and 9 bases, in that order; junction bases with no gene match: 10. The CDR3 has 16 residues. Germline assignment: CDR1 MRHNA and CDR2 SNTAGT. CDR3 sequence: CASSDTPGQGSTEQFF. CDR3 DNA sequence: TGTGCCAGCAGTGACACCCCGGGACAGGGGAGTACTGAGCAGTTCTTC.

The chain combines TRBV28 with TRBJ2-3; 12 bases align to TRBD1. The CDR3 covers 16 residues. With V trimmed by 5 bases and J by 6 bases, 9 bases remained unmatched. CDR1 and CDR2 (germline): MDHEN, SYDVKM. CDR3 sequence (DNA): TGTGCCAGCAGTGCCGCCGGGACAGGGGGCGAGGATACGCAGTATTTT. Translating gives CASSAAGTGGEDTQYF.

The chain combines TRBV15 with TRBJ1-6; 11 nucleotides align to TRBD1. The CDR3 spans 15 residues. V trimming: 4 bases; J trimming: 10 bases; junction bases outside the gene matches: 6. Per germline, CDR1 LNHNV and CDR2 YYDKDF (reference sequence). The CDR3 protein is CATSIRTGGESPLHF. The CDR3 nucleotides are TGTGCCACCAGCATACGGACAGGGGGCGAGTCACCCCTCCACTTT.

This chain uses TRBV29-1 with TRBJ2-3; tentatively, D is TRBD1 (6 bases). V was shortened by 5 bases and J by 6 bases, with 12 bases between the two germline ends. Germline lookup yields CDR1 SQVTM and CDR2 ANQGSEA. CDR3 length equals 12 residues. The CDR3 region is CSVTGQPDTQYF. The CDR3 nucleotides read TGCAGCGTTACTGGACAGCCTGATACGCAGTATTTT.

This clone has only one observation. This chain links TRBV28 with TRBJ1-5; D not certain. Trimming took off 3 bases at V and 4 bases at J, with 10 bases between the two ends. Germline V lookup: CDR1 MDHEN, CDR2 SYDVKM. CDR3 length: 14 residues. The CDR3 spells CASSFSSGNQPQHF. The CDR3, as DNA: TGTGCCAGCAGTTTTTCATCGGGGAATCAGCCCCAGCATTTT.

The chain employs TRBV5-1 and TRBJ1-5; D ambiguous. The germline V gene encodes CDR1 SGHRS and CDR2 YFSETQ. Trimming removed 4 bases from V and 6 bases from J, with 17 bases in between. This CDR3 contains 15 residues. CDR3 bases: TGCGCCAGCAGCCCCGGGCCAGCGGTGAGTCAGCCCCAGCATTTT. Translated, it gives CASSPGPAVSQPQHF.

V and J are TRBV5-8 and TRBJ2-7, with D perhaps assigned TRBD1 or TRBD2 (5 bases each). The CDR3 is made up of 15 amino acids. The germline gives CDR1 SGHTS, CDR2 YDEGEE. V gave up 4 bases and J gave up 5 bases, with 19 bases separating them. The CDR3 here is CASSRVVVRGDEQYF. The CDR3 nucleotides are TGTGCCAGCAGCCGGGTGGTGGTGAGGGGCGACGAGCAGTACTTC.

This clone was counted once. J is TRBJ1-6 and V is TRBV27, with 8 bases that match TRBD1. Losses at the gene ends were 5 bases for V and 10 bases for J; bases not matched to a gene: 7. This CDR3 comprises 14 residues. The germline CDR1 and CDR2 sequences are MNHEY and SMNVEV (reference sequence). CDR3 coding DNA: TGTGCCAGCAGTGACAGGGGAGGGTACTCACCCCTCCACTTT. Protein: CASSDRGGYSPLHF.

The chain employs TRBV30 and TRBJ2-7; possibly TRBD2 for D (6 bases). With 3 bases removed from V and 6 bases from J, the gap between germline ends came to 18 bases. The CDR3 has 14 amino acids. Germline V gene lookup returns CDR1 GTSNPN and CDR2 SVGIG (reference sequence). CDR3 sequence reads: CAWRIPGSGGEQYF. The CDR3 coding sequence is TGTGCCTGGAGAATCCCCGGGAGTGGGGGCGAGCAGTACTTC.

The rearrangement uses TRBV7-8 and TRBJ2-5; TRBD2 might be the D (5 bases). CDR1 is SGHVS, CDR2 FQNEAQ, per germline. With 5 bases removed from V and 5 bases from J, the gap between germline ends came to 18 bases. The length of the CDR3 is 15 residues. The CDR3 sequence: CASSLRGDEVETQYF. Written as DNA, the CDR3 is TGTGCCAGCAGCCTCCGGGGAGACGAGGTGGAGACCCAGTACTTC.